The 15 T cell receptor beta chains listed next were all sequenced from one sample in a study of CD8+CD57+ T cells in acquired aplastic anemia. The template used for profiling TCR beta VDJ and CDR3 was genomic DNA. TCRdb re-analysed the reads in MiXCR, keeping a single row per CDR3 protein. In the table there are about 270,000 distinct CDR3 sequences, approximately 57% of which are singletons. Sample: sorted CD4+, CD8+, or CD8+CD57+ T cells (not recorded which) from PBMCs. These receptors were obtained from a human donor with severe aplastic anemia or a healthy control (not recorded which).

The CDR3 is CASSVVRGRVGDTQYF. CDR3 DNA sequence: TGTGCCAGCAGCGTAGTACGCGGGAGGGTTGGAGATACGCAGTATTTT. V and J are TRBV9 and TRBJ2-3; 9 nucleotides align to TRBD2. Germline CDR1 SGDLS, CDR2 YYNGEE. This CDR3 is built from 16 residues. J lost 5 bases, V lost 0 bases, and 7 bases had no gene match.

The gene calls are TRBV7-8 and TRBJ2-7; D ambiguous. The germline CDR1 and CDR2 sequences are SGHVS and FQNEAQ. V lost 6 bases and J lost 0, with 12 bases in between. This CDR3 has 14 amino acids. CDR3 sequence (DNA): TGTGCCAGCAGTTCGCTAGAATACTCCTACGAGCAGTACTTC. This codes for CASSSLEYSYEQYF.

This clonotype was detected only once. This chain links TRBV19 with TRBJ2-3; D may match TRBD1 or TRBD2 (5 bases each). There are 15 residues in the CDR3. V was shortened by 6 bases and J by 6 bases, with 19 bases between the two germline ends. CDR1 and CDR2 from the germline V gene are LNHDA and SQIVND (reference sequence). CDR3 DNA sequence: TGTGCCAGTAGCCCGGGACCAATTCCCCGGGATACGCAGTATTTT. Its protein product is CASSPGPIPRDTQYF.

This chain connects TRBV20-1 to TRBJ2-5, with D maybe TRBD1 (5 bases). V was cut by 6 bases and J by 2 bases, with 19 bases left in between. Germline V gives CDR1 DFQATT, CDR2 SNEGSKA (reference sequence). The CDR3 has 15 amino acids. This chain's CDR3 is CSATRQREGQETQYF. The CDR3 bases are TGCAGTGCCACAAGACAGCGAGAAGGACAAGAGACCCAGTACTTC.

This clonotype was seen ten or more times. The chain has TRBV3-1 and TRBJ1-1; maybe TRBD1 (5 bases). CDR3 length equals 15 residues. The germline V gene has CDR1 LGHDT and CDR2 YNNKEL (reference sequence). V dropped 3 bases and J dropped 3 bases, with 14 bases sitting between them. CDR3 sequence: CASSQAGRGDTEAFF. CDR3 nucleotides: TGTGCCAGCAGCCAGGCCGGGAGGGGAGACACTGAAGCTTTCTTT.

The chain is built from TRBV7-2 and TRBJ2-7; 10 bases agree with TRBD1. CDR1 and CDR2 from the germline V gene are SGHTA and FQGNSA. There are 16 residues in the CDR3. V dropped 5 bases and J dropped 1; count of bases not matched to a gene: 8. CDR3 bases: TGTGCCAGCAGCGAAACCGGGACAGGGGATTCCTACGAGCAGTACTTC. This encodes CASSETGTGDSYEQYF. Using reference TRBV7-2 and TRBJ2-7 for the parts outside the CDR3, the full variable domain is GAGVSQSPSNKVTEKGKDVELRCDPISGHTALYWYRQSLGQGLEFLIYFQGNSAPDKSGLPSDRFSAERTGGSVSTLTIQRTQQEDSAVYLCASSETGTGDSYEQYFGPGTRLTVT.

The CDR3 sequence: CASSLETSETQYF. As DNA, the CDR3 is TGTGCCAGCAGCTTAGAGACAAGTGAGACCCAGTACTTC. This sequence joins TRBV7-3 and TRBJ2-5; D remains unclear. This CDR3 spans 13 amino acids. The V end lost 2 bases, the J end lost 5 bases, and 9 bases lay between the germline ends. CDR1 and CDR2 (germline): SGHTA, FQGTGA.

A note on this clonotype: At one end the junction does not follow the germline gene, possibly because of a read error. The J gene is TRBJ2-5, the V gene TRBV6-6; the D is unclear. The length of the CDR3 is 12 residues. Germline V CDR1 and CDR2: MNHNY, SVGAGI (reference sequence). CDR3 bases: TGCGCCAGCCCCTCGGCCCAAGAGACCCAGTACTTC. This gives the protein CASPSAQETQYF.

To note about this clonotype: This could be a read error, since a much larger clone is one nucleotide away. The rearrangement uses TRBV20-1 and TRBJ2-6; TRBD2 matches 9 bases. This CDR3 has 14 residues. CDR1 and CDR2 (germline): DFQATT, SNEGSKA (reference sequence). The CDR3 sequence: CGASGAPGANVLTF. CDR3 DNA: TGCGGTGCTAGCGGGGCCCCCGGGGCCAACGTCCTGACTTTC.

Written as DNA, the CDR3 is TGTGCCAGCAGTCTAGCGGGAGGGTTCTTCCAAGAGACCCAGTACTTC. Residues: CASSLAGGFFQETQYF. The chain uses TRBV25-1 and TRBJ2-5; 12 nucleotides line up with TRBD2. The CDR3 runs to 16 residues. From germline, CDR1 is MGHDK and CDR2 SYGVNS. V lost 5 bases and J lost 1; bases outside the gene matches: 5.

The sample holds many counts of this clonotype. The genes are TRBV6-1 and TRBJ1-5; D is unclear. CDR1 is MNHNS, CDR2 SASEGT, per germline. The CDR3 contains 14 residues. Trimming took off 0 bases at V and 1 base at J, with 4 bases between the two ends. The CDR3 reads CASSEALSNQPQHF. CDR3 DNA sequence: TGTGCCAGCAGTGAAGCTTTGAGCAATCAGCCCCAGCATTTT.

This clonotype was picked up one time. The chain is built from TRBV25-1 and TRBJ1-2; D gene uncertain. This CDR3 comprises 12 residues. V was shortened by 5 bases and J by 7 bases, with 11 bases between the two germline ends. In germline, CDR1 is MGHDK, CDR2 SYGVNS. DNA of the CDR3: TGTGCCAGCAGTTTCGGTCTAGGTGGCTACACCTTC. Protein: CASSFGLGGYTF.

This CDR3 reads CASSLTPRLAGGSVELFF. CDR3 nucleotides: TGTGCCAGCAGCTTAACCCCCCGACTAGCGGGAGGAAGTGTGGAGCTGTTTTTT. The chain couples TRBV7-9 to TRBJ2-2, with 13 bases matching TRBD2. CDR1 is SEHNR and CDR2 is FQNEAQ in the germline V gene (reference sequence). V shed 2 bases and J 10 bases; nucleotides not matched to a gene: 13. The CDR3 is 18 amino acids.

The chain couples TRBV25-1 to TRBJ2-1; 7 nucleotides agree with TRBD1. J lost 10 bases, V lost 11 bases, and 2 bases had no gene match. The CDR3 spans 9 residues. Germline V gene data show CDR1 as MGHDK and CDR2 as SYGVNS. The CDR3 DNA reads TGTGCCTTGGACAGGGAGCAGTTCTTC. Its translation is CALDREQFF.

This sequence joins TRBV7-6 and TRBJ1-6; D not resolved. Germline lookup yields CDR1 SGHVS and CDR2 FNYEAQ. The V and J ends lost 1 base and 11 bases respectively, with 18 bases between them. The CDR3 covers 16 residues. The CDR3 loop reads CASSLGGSGLGAPLHF. CDR3 in DNA: TGTGCCAGCAGCTTAGGTGGCAGCGGGTTGGGCGCACCCCTCCACTTT.